The 18 T cell receptor beta chains presented below share a single source sample, sequenced in a study of T cells in localized non-small cell lung cancer. TCRdb's copy holds only in-frame clones and misses some; the assay was immunoSEQ multiplex PCR. The sample yields approximately 41,000 clones, around 87% seen once. Here the sequenced sample was peripheral blood, taken before any cancer treatment. The receptors come from a woman aged 18-49 years with stage III lung adenocarcinoma.

The rearrangement links TRBV4-1 to TRBJ2-1, with D unresolved. The V and J ends lost 0 bases and 7 bases respectively, with 10 bases between them. From germline, CDR1 is MGHRA and CDR2 YSYEKL. This CDR3 spans 14 amino acids. CDR3 sequence reads: CASSQERPNNEQFF. The CDR3 nucleotides are TGCGCCAGCAGCCAAGAGAGGCCCAATAATGAGCAGTTCTTC.

This chain joins TRBV19 and TRBJ1-1; no firm D call. V lost 6 bases and J 3 bases, leaving 11 bases between the germline ends. Germline V lookup: CDR1 LNHDA, CDR2 SQIVND (reference sequence). CDR3 size: 13 residues. The CDR3 sequence is CASSWLRDTEAFF. CDR3 DNA sequence: TGTGCCAGTAGCTGGCTACGAGACACTGAAGCTTTCTTT.

This clone was observed once. V is TRBV2 and J is TRBJ2-3, with D possibly being TRBD2 (7 bases). Germline CDR1 and CDR2: SNHLY and FYNNEI. V lost 11 bases and J lost 2, with 20 bases in between. The CDR3 length is 15 residues. The CDR3 spells CASYQRGGYTDTQYF. CDR3 nucleotides: TGTGCCTCCTACCAAAGGGGGGGCTACACAGATACGCAGTATTTT. Full variable domain (rest looked up from reference TRBV2 and TRBJ2-3): EPEVTQTPSHQVTQMGQEVILRCVPISNHLYFYWYRQILGQKVEFLVSFYNNEISEKSEIFDDQFSVERPDGSNFTLKIRSTKLEDSAMYFCASYQRGGYTDTQYFGPGTRLTVL.

The chain combines TRBV7-9 with TRBJ2-7, with D possibly TRBD1 on 5 matching bases. From germline, CDR1 is SEHNR and CDR2 FQNEAQ (reference sequence). V was pared by 5 bases and J by 2 bases, with 7 bases between. The CDR3 runs to 12 residues. CDR3 DNA: TGTGCCAGCAGCCAGGGAACCTACGAGCAGTACTTC. This gives the protein CASSQGTYEQYF.

This chain links TRBV2 with TRBJ2-1; TRBD2 matches at 9 bases. V shed 4 bases and J 0 bases; nucleotides not matched to a gene: 4. Per germline, CDR1 SNHLY and CDR2 FYNNEI. The CDR3 length is 16 residues. Written as DNA, the CDR3 is TGTGCCAGCAGTGTGGCGGGGGGGAGCTCCTACAATGAGCAGTTCTTC. It yields the protein CASSVAGGSSYNEQFF.

This chain joins TRBV5-6 and TRBJ2-7, with D possibly being TRBD2 (6 bases). Trimming took off 4 bases at V and 1 base at J, with 12 bases between the two ends. The CDR3 has 14 residues. From germline, CDR1 is SGHDT and CDR2 YYEEEE. The CDR3 region has the DNA TGTGCCAGCAGCATCCTAGCGAGGTCCTACGAGCAGTACTTC. Residues: CASSILARSYEQYF.

This clone was counted once. The chain is built from TRBV9 and TRBJ2-3, with 12 bases identical to TRBD2. This CDR3 is built from 16 residues. The germline CDR1 and CDR2 sequences are SGDLS and YYNGEE. V was clipped by 4 bases and J by 6 bases; unmatched bases: 9. The CDR3 DNA reads as TGTGCCAGCAGCCCCGCTAGCGGGGGGGCTCAGGATACGCAGTATTTT. This encodes CASSPASGGAQDTQYF. The variable domain in full, with the rest retrieved from reference TRBV9 and TRBJ2-3, is DSGVTQTPKHLITATGQRVTLRCSPRSGDLSVYWYQQSLDQGLQFLIQYYNGEERAKGNILERFSAQQFPDLHSELNLSSLELGDSALYFCASSPASGGAQDTQYFGPGTRLTVL.

V gene TRBV7-3 combines with J gene TRBJ2-1; 8 positions agree with TRBD1. V shed 4 bases, J shed 2 bases, and the junction held 4 bases outside the gene matches. CDR1 is SGHTA, CDR2 FQGTGA, per germline. This CDR3 is 15 amino acids long. As DNA, the CDR3 is TGTGCCAGCAGCTCCTGGACAGGGACCTACAATGAGCAGTTCTTC. Protein product: CASSSWTGTYNEQFF.

The rearrangement joins TRBV4-1 to TRBJ2-7; the match to TRBD1 covers 9 bases. CDR1 MGHRA and CDR2 YSYEKL come from the germline V gene. V shed 3 bases, J shed 2 bases, and the junction held 8 bases outside the gene matches. CDR3 size: 16 residues. The CDR3: CASSQGPGQGTYEQYF. The DNA for the CDR3 is TGCGCCAGCAGCCAGGGACCGGGACAGGGAACCTACGAGCAGTACTTC.

This rearrangement joins TRBV14 to TRBJ2-2, with 9 positions matching TRBD2. The CDR3 sequence is 16 residues long. V lost 3 bases, J lost 9 bases, and 11 bases stayed unmatched. Germline lookup yields CDR1 SGHDN and CDR2 FVKESK. The CDR3: CASSQRTSAYVRELFF. In DNA form, the CDR3 reads TGTGCCAGCAGCCAGCGGACTAGCGCCTATGTTAGGGAGCTGTTTTTT. Combining the CDR3 with reference TRBV14 and TRBJ2-2 gives the whole variable domain EAGVTQFPSHSVIEKGQTVTLRCDPISGHDNLYWYRRVMGKEIKFLLHFVKESKQDESGMPNNRFLAERTGGTYSTLKVQPAELEDSGVYFCASSQRTSAYVRELFFGEGSRLTVL.

J is TRBJ2-2 and V is TRBV30; D possibly corresponds to TRBD2 (6 bases). Per germline, CDR1 GTSNPN and CDR2 SVGIG (reference sequence). The CDR3 totals 16 residues. Trimming stripped 1 base from V and 0 bases from J, with 12 bases between. Here the CDR3 DNA reads TGTGCCTGGAGTGCCTACGGGACTGCGAACACCGGGGAGCTGTTTTTT. Translated: CAWSAYGTANTGELFF.

The chain joins TRBV15 to TRBJ1-1, with D unresolved. Germline V gene lookup returns CDR1 LNHNV and CDR2 YYDKDF (reference sequence). The CDR3 contains 13 residues. Trimming cost V 3 bases and J 1 base, with 6 bases left between them. This chain's CDR3 is CATSRAANTEAFF. As DNA, the CDR3 is TGTGCCACCAGCAGGGCAGCGAACACTGAAGCTTTCTTT.

This clone showed up just a few times. The chain employs TRBV6-4 and TRBJ2-3, with 11 bases that match TRBD2. This CDR3 region has 15 residues. Germline values: CDR1 MRHNA, CDR2 SNTAGT. Unmatched junction bases numbered 2, after V lost 3 bases and J lost 3 bases. The DNA for the CDR3 is TGTGCCAGCAGTGAGATAGCGGGGGGGACAGATACGCAGTATTTT. It codes for CASSEIAGGTDTQYF.

V and J are TRBV11-3 and TRBJ2-3, with D possibly being TRBD1 (7 bases). Trimming pared 5 bases from V and 4 bases from J, leaving 10 bases between. Germline CDR1 reads SGHNT; CDR2 reads YENEEA. This CDR3 region has 13 residues. The CDR3 here is CASSQGGADTQYF. DNA of the CDR3: TGTGCCAGCAGCCAGGGGGGAGCAGATACGCAGTATTTT.

The chain carries TRBV19 and TRBJ2-5; TRBD2 matches 13 bases. The CDR3 totals 16 residues. After removal of 6 bases from V and 3 bases from J, the junction contained 7 bases not matched to a gene. Germline lookup yields CDR1 LNHDA and CDR2 SQIVND (reference sequence). The CDR3 coding sequence is TGTGCCAGTAGACCTTACGGACTAGCGGGGGAAGAGACCCAGTACTTC. It translates to CASRPYGLAGEETQYF.

The rearrangement links TRBV12-5 to TRBJ1-5; tentatively, D is TRBD1 (6 bases). Trimming took 3 bases from V and 7 from J, leaving 13 bases between them. The length of the CDR3 is 14 residues. The germline V gene has CDR1 LGHNT and CDR2 FRNRAP. CDR3: CASGLGGAGQPQHF. CDR3 bases: TGTGCTAGTGGTTTAGGGGGGGCTGGACAGCCCCAGCATTTT.

The chain is built from TRBV2 and TRBJ1-5; no reliable D call. Germline V gives CDR1 SNHLY, CDR2 FYNNEI. V was clipped by 10 bases and J by 1 base, with 11 bases between them. CDR3 length: 13 amino acids. CDR3 amino acids: CATARSSNQPQHF. The CDR3 DNA sequence: TGTGCCACCGCCAGGTCGAGCAATCAGCCCCAGCATTTT.

CDR3 protein: CASSQTGGADYGYTF. The CDR3, as DNA: TGTGCCAGTAGTCAGACAGGGGGCGCCGACTATGGCTACACCTTC. This sequence joins TRBV19 and TRBJ1-2; 10 positions agree with TRBD1. J lost 3 bases, V lost 5 bases, and 6 bases had no gene match. Germline values: CDR1 LNHDA, CDR2 SQIVND (reference sequence). The CDR3 is 15 amino acids.